Sequencing of this TCR beta chain was carried out in a study of blood T cell repertoires in COVID-19. At the level of the study: Samples taken during acute and convalescent COVID-19 were collected in the United States, Italy and Spain.

The V end was cut by 4 bases, the J end by 8 bases, with 7 bases between. The CDR3 loop spans 11 amino acids. Germline V gives CDR1 ENHRY, CDR2 SYGVKD. Assay: immunoSEQ multiplex PCR; the TCRdb copy retains only in-frame clones and omits some. The profile covers approximately 140,000 clones, with approximately 88% appearing a single time and roughly 30% taken by the ten largest. The sample comprised peripheral blood. The V gene is TRBV10-3, the J gene TRBJ2-3; D is undetermined. The sequence came from a human donor in a cohort sampled during active COVID-19. The CDR3 here is CAISAPGTQYF. DNA of the CDR3: TGTGCCATCAGTGCACCGGGTACGCAGTATTTT.